The 24 T cell receptor beta chains below were found in one sample sequenced in a study of control samples from healthy donors and cancer patients. TCRdb keeps only in-frame clones here, not all; method: immunoSEQ multiplex PCR. The sample has about 55,000 clones, around 95% seen once; the top ten hold approximately 2.4%. Sequenced sample: blood. These receptor sequences come from a man aged 30 to 39 in good health.

The chain carries TRBV2 and TRBJ2-1, with 15 bases fitting TRBD2. Looked up from germline, CDR1 is SNHLY and CDR2 is FYNNEI. CDR3 length: 21 amino acids. The ends lost 0 bases at V and 4 bases at J; junction bases unmatched: 13. The CDR3 DNA is TGTGCCAGCAGTGAAGCGCTTTGGGGGACTAGCGGGAGGATCGAGTACAATGAGCAGTTCTTC. Translated, it gives CASSEALWGTSGRIEYNEQFF. Supplemented by reference TRBV2 and TRBJ2-1, the full variable domain reads EPEVTQTPSHQVTQMGQEVILRCVPISNHLYFYWYRQILGQKVEFLVSFYNNEISEKSEIFDDQFSVERPDGSNFTLKIRSTKLEDSAMYFCASSEALWGTSGRIEYNEQFFGPGTRLTVL.

The CDR3 loop reads CASSDGNQPQHF. The CDR3 DNA reads TGCGCCAGCAGTGACGGAAATCAGCCCCAGCATTTT. This chain joins TRBV10-2 and TRBJ1-5; D is unresolved. V was trimmed by 3 bases and J by 4 bases, leaving 4 bases between them. CDR3 length: 12 amino acids. Germline CDR1 WSHSY, CDR2 SAAADI.

The V call is TRBV11-2, the J call TRBJ1-3, with D perhaps TRBD1 (5 bases). Trimming removed 2 bases at V and 1 base at J, with 12 bases between. The CDR3 contains 16 residues. The germline CDR1 and CDR2 sequences are SGHAT and FQNNGV. CDR3 nucleotide sequence: TGTGCCAGCAGCTTAACCGTCGGGGGTTCTGGAAACACCATATATTTT. Protein sequence: CASSLTVGGSGNTIYF.

The chain carries TRBV19 and TRBJ2-4; D perhaps matches TRBD1 (6 bases). Trimming took off 6 bases at V and 0 bases at J, with 18 bases between the two ends. The germline V gene has CDR1 LNHDA and CDR2 SQIVND (reference sequence). CDR3 length equals 17 residues. The CDR3 is CASSPETGALAKNIQYF. CDR3 nucleotide sequence: TGTGCCAGTAGCCCCGAGACAGGTGCCCTAGCCAAAAACATTCAGTACTTC.

This chain connects TRBV7-9 to TRBJ2-7; 8 bases agree with TRBD2. Trimming removed 5 bases from V and 1 base from J; junction bases left unmatched: 10. CDR1 SEHNR and CDR2 FQNEAQ come from the germline V gene (reference sequence). This CDR3 contains 16 residues. The CDR3 region is CASSPPTSGFSYEQYF. The CDR3 DNA sequence: TGTGCCAGCAGCCCTCCTACTAGCGGCTTTTCCTACGAGCAGTACTTC.

The V gene is TRBV5-1, the J gene TRBJ1-5, with a tentative D call TRBD1 (5 bases). The CDR3 loop spans 17 amino acids. V lost 0 bases and J 10 bases, leaving 23 bases between the germline ends. The V gene's germline CDR1 is SGHRS and CDR2 YFSETQ. As DNA, the CDR3 is TGCGCCAGCAGCTTGGAAGAGGGGACGGTCCCCAATCGTCCCCAGCATTTT. Residues: CASSLEEGTVPNRPQHF.

The rearrangement links TRBV19 to TRBJ2-3; TRBD1 matches at 10 bases. Trimming at V came to 4 bases and at J to 4 bases, leaving 2 bases not matched to a gene. Germline CDR1 LNHDA, CDR2 SQIVND (reference sequence). The CDR3 runs 14 residues. CDR3 sequence (DNA): TGTGCCAGTAGTAAGGACAGGGGGTCAGATACGCAGTATTTT. Translation: CASSKDRGSDTQYF. Full variable domain (outside the CDR3, taken from reference TRBV19 and TRBJ2-3): DGGITQSPKYLFRKEGQNVTLSCEQNLNHDAMYWYRQDPGQGLRLIYYSQIVNDFQKGDIAEGYSVSREKKESFPLTVTSAQKNPTAFYLCASSKDRGSDTQYFGPGTRLTVL.

The V and J genes are TRBV13 and TRBJ1-1; 7 bases are a match to TRBD1. The CDR3 spans 14 residues. The germline CDR1 and CDR2 sequences are PRHDT and FYEKMQ (reference sequence). With V trimmed by 5 bases and J by 8 bases, 11 bases remained unmatched. The CDR3 DNA sequence: TGTGCCAGCAGCCCGCAGGGGGGGTGGCCCGAAGCTTTCTTT. It is translated as CASSPQGGWPEAFF.

The rearrangement links TRBV7-9 to TRBJ2-5; 8 nucleotides agree with TRBD2. The germline V gene has CDR1 SEHNR and CDR2 FQNEAQ (reference sequence). The CDR3 length is 14 residues. V lost 0 bases and J lost 8; bases outside the gene matches: 5. The CDR3 region has the DNA TGTGCCAGCAGCTTAGCGAGCGGGGGACAAACCCAGTACTTC. Translating gives CASSLASGGQTQYF. Full variable domain (outside the CDR3, taken from reference TRBV7-9 and TRBJ2-5): DTGVSQNPRHKITKRGQNVTFRCDPISEHNRLYWYRQTLGQGPEFLTYFQNEAQLEKSRLLSDRFSAERPKGSFSTLEIQRTEQGDSAMYLCASSLASGGQTQYFGPGTRLLVL.

The CDR3 spells CASSLGGSGAGELFF. CDR3 coding DNA: TGTGCCAGCAGTTTAGGAGGGAGCGGCGCCGGGGAGCTGTTTTTT. The J gene is TRBJ2-2, the V gene TRBV28; maybe TRBD2 (6 bases). The CDR3 loop spans 15 amino acids. Germline values: CDR1 MDHEN, CDR2 SYDVKM. The germline V and J ends were trimmed by 2 bases and 6 bases, with 13 bases remaining between them.

The chain recombines TRBV7-9 with TRBJ1-2; possibly TRBD1 for D (5 bases). The CDR3 consists of 13 residues. The germline gives CDR1 SEHNR, CDR2 FQNEAQ (reference sequence). Trimming stripped 4 bases from V and 2 bases from J, with 8 bases between. CDR3 coding DNA: TGTGCCAGCAGCTCCCGGGACAACTATGGCTACACCTTC. Protein product: CASSSRDNYGYTF.

The gene calls are TRBV27 and TRBJ2-7; 11 bases agree with TRBD2. The CDR3 is made up of 15 amino acids. CDR1 is MNHEY, CDR2 SMNVEV, per germline (reference sequence). With V trimmed by 5 bases and J by 0 bases, 3 bases remained unmatched. Here the CDR3 DNA reads TGTGCCAGCAGTAGACTAGCGGGATTCTCCTACGAGCAGTACTTC. Translation gives CASSRLAGFSYEQYF.

The rearrangement joins TRBV4-3 to TRBJ1-1; D call uncertain. The CDR3 consists of 14 residues. Germline CDR1 is LGHNA and CDR2 is YSLEER. The V and J ends lost 2 bases and 1 base respectively, with 8 bases between them. The CDR3 DNA follows: TGCGCCAGCAGCCAAACAGTAGGGAACACTGAAGCTTTCTTT. Protein product: CASSQTVGNTEAFF.

The chain employs TRBV28 and TRBJ2-5, with D perhaps TRBD2 (6 bases). The V end lost 7 bases, the J end lost 4 bases, and 16 bases lay between the germline ends. There are 14 residues in the CDR3. Germline V gives CDR1 MDHEN, CDR2 SYDVKM. DNA for the CDR3: TGTGCCAGCATGAGCAGACTGGGGGGAGAGACCCAGTACTTC. Its translation: CASMSRLGGETQYF. Variable domain in full (rest from reference TRBV28 and TRBJ2-5): DVKVTQSSRYLVKRTGEKVFLECVQDMDHENMFWYRQDPGLGLRLIYFSYDVKMKEKGDIPEGYSVSREKKERFSLILESASTNQTSMYLCASMSRLGGETQYFGPGTRLLVL.

This chain uses TRBV28 with TRBJ1-1; D is unclear. Germline V lookup: CDR1 MDHEN, CDR2 SYDVKM. This CDR3 spans 16 amino acids. Between the trimmed V and J ends, which lost 5 bases and 4 bases, there was a span of 20 bases. CDR3 sequence: CASSPRGGFYVTEAFF. The CDR3, as DNA: TGTGCCAGCAGTCCCCGTGGCGGGTTTTACGTCACTGAAGCTTTCTTT.

The chain has TRBV18 and TRBJ1-5; 7 nucleotides align to TRBD1. This CDR3 is built from 15 residues. Germline lookup yields CDR1 KGHSH and CDR2 LQKENI. V shed 0 bases, J shed 2 bases, and the junction held 1 base outside the gene matches. In DNA, the CDR3 is TGTGCCAGCTCACCACCGGGGACAGGCAATCAGCCCCAGCATTTT. Protein sequence: CASSPPGTGNQPQHF. Based on the CDR3 plus reference TRBV18 and TRBJ1-5, the full variable domain is NAGVMQNPRHLVRRRGQEARLRCSPMKGHSHVYWYRQLPEEGLKFMVYLQKENIIDESGMPKERFSAEFPKEGPSILRIQQVVRGDSAAYFCASSPPGTGNQPQHFGDGTRLSIL.

The CDR3 here is CASRLAGTSGSISYEQYF. The CDR3 nucleotides read TGCGCCAGCAGACTCGCCGGGACTAGCGGGTCTATTAGCTACGAGCAGTACTTC. This chain joins TRBV10-2 and TRBJ2-7; 12 bases map to TRBD2. Germline V gene lookup returns CDR1 WSHSY and CDR2 SAAADI. The CDR3 totals 18 residues. Trimming took 6 bases from V and 3 from J; bases not matched to a gene: 15.

The chain combines TRBV5-1 with TRBJ2-2; TRBD1 might be the D (6 bases). The CDR3 is made up of 13 amino acids. The germline gives CDR1 SGHRS, CDR2 YFSETQ. V lost 0 bases to trimming and J lost 8 bases, with 8 bases between them. This chain's CDR3 is CASSLDRAGELFF. CDR3 sequence (DNA): TGCGCCAGCAGCTTGGACAGGGCGGGGGAGCTGTTTTTT.

The chain has TRBV7-3 and TRBJ2-2, with D possibly called TRBD1 or TRBD2 (5 bases each). V was trimmed by 5 bases and J by 1 base, leaving 11 bases between them. The CDR3 has 15 amino acids. Germline values: CDR1 SGHTA, CDR2 FQGTGA. CDR3 sequence (DNA): TGTGCCAGCAGCCAGGGACGGCGGAACACCGGGGAGCTGTTTTTT. This gives the protein CASSQGRRNTGELFF.

CDR3 sequence (DNA): TGTGCCAGCAGCCACGCCCCACAGGGGGCTTCAGATACGCAGTATTTT. It is translated as CASSHAPQGASDTQYF. J is TRBJ2-3 and V is TRBV7-3; 9 bases map to TRBD1. The length of the CDR3 is 16 residues. From germline, CDR1 is SGHTA and CDR2 FQGTGA. V was pared by 5 bases and J by 4 bases, with 10 bases of the junction left unmatched.

This chain connects TRBV28 to TRBJ1-2; maybe TRBD1 (6 bases). From germline, CDR1 is MDHEN and CDR2 SYDVKM. This CDR3 is 13 amino acids long. V was trimmed by 5 bases and J by 4 bases, leaving 11 bases between them. The DNA of the CDR3 is TGTGCCAGCAGTACAGGGCTGGGCTATGGCTACACCTTC. Translation gives CASSTGLGYGYTF.

V is TRBV4-1 and J is TRBJ2-5, with TRBD1 matching 9 bases. Germline CDR1 and CDR2: MGHRA and YSYEKL. J lost 4 bases, V lost 5 bases, and 8 bases had no gene match. This CDR3 region has 15 residues. This CDR3 is CASSRGDREIETQYF. For the CDR3, the DNA is TGCGCCAGCAGCAGAGGGGACAGGGAAATAGAGACCCAGTACTTC.

The chain employs TRBV18 and TRBJ2-1; 8 bases fit TRBD1. CDR3 length: 12 residues. With 6 bases clipped from V and 10 bases from J, the junction kept 5 bases outside the gene matches. CDR1 is KGHSH and CDR2 is LQKENI in the germline V gene. CDR3 amino acids: CASSLDRGEQFF. The CDR3 DNA follows: TGTGCCAGCTCGCTCGACAGGGGCGAGCAGTTCTTC. The complete variable domain, with remaining parts taken from reference TRBV18 and TRBJ2-1, reads NAGVMQNPRHLVRRRGQEARLRCSPMKGHSHVYWYRQLPEEGLKFMVYLQKENIIDESGMPKERFSAEFPKEGPSILRIQQVVRGDSAAYFCASSLDRGEQFFGPGTRLTVL.

As for this clone: Other DNA variants within this sample encode the same CDR3. V usage is TRBV15 and J usage is TRBJ2-5; 7 positions agree with TRBD1. The CDR3 is 15 residues long. After removal of 1 base from V and 5 bases from J, the junction contained 7 bases not matched to a gene. Germline V lookup: CDR1 LNHNV, CDR2 YYDKDF (reference sequence). This CDR3 is CATSRGRGGGETQYF. Here the CDR3 DNA reads TGTGCCACCAGCAGAGGTCGAGGGGGCGGGGAGACCCAGTACTTC.